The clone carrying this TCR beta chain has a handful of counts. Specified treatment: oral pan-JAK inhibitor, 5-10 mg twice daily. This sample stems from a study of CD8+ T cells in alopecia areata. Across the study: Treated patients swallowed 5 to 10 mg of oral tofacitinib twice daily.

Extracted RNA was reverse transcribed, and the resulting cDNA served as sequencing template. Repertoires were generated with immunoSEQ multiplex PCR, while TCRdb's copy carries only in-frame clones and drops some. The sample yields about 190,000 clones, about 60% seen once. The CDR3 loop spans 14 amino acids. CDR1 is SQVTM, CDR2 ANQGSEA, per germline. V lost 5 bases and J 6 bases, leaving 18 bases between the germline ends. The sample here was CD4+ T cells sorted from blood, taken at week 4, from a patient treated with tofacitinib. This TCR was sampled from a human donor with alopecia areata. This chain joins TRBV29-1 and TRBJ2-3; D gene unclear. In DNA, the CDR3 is TGCAGCGTTCGACGGACGATACCAGCGGATACGCAGTATTTT. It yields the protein CSVRRTIPADTQYF.